A single sample gave rise to the 7 T cell receptor beta chains below, sequenced in a study of blood T cell repertoires in COVID-19. Assay: immunoSEQ multiplex PCR; the TCRdb copy retains only in-frame clones and omits some. The profile covers 90,000 to 130,000 clones, with 70% to 90% appearing a single time and 4% to 5.5% taken by the ten largest. Specimen: peripheral blood. These receptor sequences come from a human donor in a cohort sampled during active COVID-19.

The rearrangement joins TRBV12-5 to TRBJ2-2; maybe TRBD1 (6 bases). The V gene lost 1 base and the J gene lost 3 bases, with 9 bases spanning the gap. CDR1 and CDR2 (germline): LGHNT, FRNRAP. This CDR3 spans 15 amino acids. CDR3: CASGLGTVYTGELFF. The CDR3 nucleotides are TGTGCTAGTGGTTTGGGGACAGTTTACACCGGGGAGCTGTTTTTT.

In DNA, the CDR3 is TGTGCCACCAGTGATACCCCCAGAGGGGGGGCGGGTCAGCCCCAGCATTTT. As protein: CATSDTPRGGAGQPQHF. The gene calls are TRBV24-1 and TRBJ1-5; possibly TRBD1 for D (6 bases). Between the trimmed V and J ends, which lost 3 bases and 6 bases, there was a span of 20 bases. Germline V gene lookup returns CDR1 KGHDR and CDR2 SFDVKD. CDR3 length: 17 amino acids.

This clone was seen a single time. The chain uses TRBV7-2 and TRBJ2-1; D is perhaps TRBD2 (6 bases). The CDR3 loop spans 14 amino acids. Trimming took off 3 bases at V and 2 bases at J, with 8 bases between the two ends. Germline-derived CDR1 and CDR2 are SGHTA and FQGNSA. The CDR3 DNA reads TGTGCCAGCAGCTTCGGGACTCCCTACAATGAGCAGTTCTTC. As protein: CASSFGTPYNEQFF.

In its sample, this clone was seen once. This CDR3 is CASSLWGGGGARNEQFF. CDR3 nucleotides: TGTGCCAGCAGCTTGTGGGGAGGCGGGGGGGCGAGGAATGAGCAGTTCTTC. The chain combines TRBV5-8 with TRBJ2-1; 9 bases fit TRBD2. The V segment lost 1 base and the J segment 7 bases; nucleotides outside the gene matches: 12. The V gene's germline CDR1 is SGHTS and CDR2 YDEGEE. The CDR3 consists of 17 residues.

The genes are TRBV6-2 or TRBV6-3 and TRBJ2-1, with TRBD2 matching over 8 bases. With V trimmed by 4 bases and J by 0 bases, 5 bases remained unmatched. The CDR3 is made up of 16 amino acids. Germline V gene lookup returns CDR1 MNHEY and CDR2 SVGEGT. Here the CDR3 reads CASSSPAGASYNEQFF. The CDR3 DNA is TGTGCCAGCAGTTCCCCAGCGGGGGCCTCCTACAATGAGCAGTTCTTC.

In its sample, this clone was seen a few times. CDR3 residues: CASSLGQSNQPQHF. The CDR3 DNA follows: TGTGCCAGCAGCTTAGGACAGAGCAATCAGCCCCAGCATTTT. The rearrangement joins TRBV7-6 to TRBJ1-5; tentative D call: TRBD1 (5 bases). V lost 1 base to trimming and J lost 1 base, with 5 bases between them. The CDR3 totals 14 residues. The V gene's germline CDR1 is SGHVS and CDR2 FNYEAQ.

The V call is TRBV11-2, the J call TRBJ2-7, with no clear D. CDR1 SGHAT and CDR2 FQNNGV come from the germline V gene. The CDR3 has 13 residues. V gave up 1 base and J gave up 6 bases, with 10 bases separating them. CDR3 loop: CASSLGTAGEQYF. CDR3 DNA: TGTGCCAGCAGCTTAGGCACAGCCGGCGAGCAGTACTTC.